The sample holds many counts of the clone carrying this T cell receptor beta chain. The antigen is not known. Deletions cut 2 bases from V and 1 base from J, with 5 bases between. This CDR3 is 13 amino acids long. CDR1 is SEHNR and CDR2 is FQNEAQ in the germline V gene (reference sequence). The data were obtained in a study of T cells in Graves' hyperthyroidism and ophthalmopathy. The investigators amplified TCR beta CDR3 regions from RNA transcripts. HTBI primers were the set used in a first-round RT-PCR of the TCR CDR3. One entry per CDR3 protein, called by TCRdb with MiXCR from the multiplex PCR reads. Among 650,000 to 800,000 distinct CDR3 sequences listed, about 45% were seen once. Findings of the study overall: Among clonotypes expanded in thyroid above 0.001, most were also found in blood. In the analysis, a 13 V-J model separated ophthalmopathy from stable hyperthyroidism.

The genes are TRBV7-9 and TRBJ2-5, with unresolved D. The sequencing input was peripheral blood or thyroid tissue (not recorded which). The sequence was obtained from an adult man with Graves' disease, either hyperthyroidism or ophthalmopathy (not recorded which). The CDR3 loop reads CASSLNTQETQYF. The CDR3 nucleotides are TGTGCCAGCAGCTTAAACACCCAAGAGACCCAGTACTTC.